A selection of T cell receptor beta chains follows, all from one sample in a study of shared clonotypes between healthy human individuals. Clones were read by immunoSEQ multiplex PCR, and TCRdb kept only the in-frame ones, dropping some. The table lists 400,000 or so clones, 95% to 97% of them singletons. Source material: memory CD8+ T cells sorted from blood. These TCRs come from a man under 40 in good health. Both conserved end residues are part of each CDR3. D genes are given only for firm matches. Some rows mark clone size as missing; the rest say once, few, many or name a class of expanded clone.

CDR3nt	CDR3aa	d_gene	j_gene	abundance	v_gene
TGTGCCAGCAGTGCCACAGCGCGGACCCGCTCCTACAATGAGCAGTTCTTC	CASSATARTRSYNEQFF	-	TRBJ2-1	-	TRBV9
TGTGCCAGCAGTTACGGCAATGAGCAGTTCTTC	CASSYGNEQFF	-	TRBJ2-1	-	TRBV6-6
TGCGCCAGCAGCTTCACCCGGACAGGGGAGAACACTGAAGCTTTCTTT	CASSFTRTGENTEAFF	TRBD1	TRBJ1-1	-	TRBV5-1
TGTGCCAGCAGCACTCGGGGCATTCAGTACTTC	CASSTRGIQYF	-	TRBJ2-4	-	TRBV2
TGTGCCAGCAGCTCCGAACGTATGAGAGGGCGCGAGCAGTTCTTC	CASSSERMRGREQFF	-	TRBJ2-1	-	TRBV7-8
TGTGCCAGCAGCCCCACGGGGATGGGTGAAAAACTGTTTTTT	CASSPTGMGEKLFF	-	TRBJ1-4	once	TRBV27
TGTGCCAGCAGTCTGGGGAACACCATATATTTT	CASSLGNTIYF	-	TRBJ1-3	-	TRBV11-2
TGTGCCAGCACCCTCATCCAGACGGGCTCCTACGAGCAGTACTTC	CASTLIQTGSYEQYF	-	TRBJ2-7	-	TRBV5-8
TGTGCCAGCAGCCCCAGGGGTACTAGCGGGAGAGGAAATGAGCAGTTCTTC	CASSPRGTSGRGNEQFF	TRBD2	TRBJ2-1	-	TRBV11-3
TGTGCCAGCGGCGGGACAGGGGTCACCGGGGAGCTGTTTTTT	CASGGTGVTGELFF	TRBD1	TRBJ2-2	-	TRBV28
TGTGCCAGCAGCGCGGGGGGCCAGTACTACGAGCAGTACTTC	CASSAGGQYYEQYF	TRBD2	TRBJ2-7	-	TRBV6-1
TGCGCCAGCAGCTTGGGGGTACCATCCCAATCGCCCCAGCATTTT	CASSLGVPSQSPQHF	-	TRBJ1-5	-	TRBV5-1
TGTGCCAGCAGCGCCGGTGGACTCCAAAATGAGCAGTTCTTC	CASSAGGLQNEQFF	-	TRBJ2-1	-	TRBV5-4
TGTGCCAGCAGTACCCTCCGGGAGAACACTGAAGCTTTCTTT	CASSTLRENTEAFF	-	TRBJ1-1	-	TRBV6-6
TGTGCCAGCAGCAGACAGGGAGGGGTTAACTATGGCTACACCTTC	CASSRQGGVNYGYTF	TRBD1	TRBJ1-2	-	TRBV7-9
TGTGCCAGCAGCTTGGCCGGAGGCAATGAGCAGTTCTTC	CASSLAGGNEQFF	-	TRBJ2-1	-	TRBV5-4
TGTGCCAGCAGCTGCCCCCGGGAGGGCCAATACGAGCAGTACTTC	CASSCPREGQYEQYF	TRBD2	TRBJ2-7	-	TRBV5-6
TGTGCCACCAGCCGGGACAGGGCCTACGAGCAGTACTTC	CATSRDRAYEQYF	TRBD1	TRBJ2-7	-	TRBV27
TGTGCCACCCCACGGGGCGGCCGAAATGAAAAACTGTTTTTT	CATPRGGRNEKLFF	-	TRBJ1-4	-	TRBV27
TGTGCCAGCAGCCAAGATAGTCATTCAGGGGGTTACTCTGGGGCCAACGTCCTGACTTTC	CASSQDSHSGGYSGANVLTF	TRBD1	TRBJ2-6	once	TRBV4-2